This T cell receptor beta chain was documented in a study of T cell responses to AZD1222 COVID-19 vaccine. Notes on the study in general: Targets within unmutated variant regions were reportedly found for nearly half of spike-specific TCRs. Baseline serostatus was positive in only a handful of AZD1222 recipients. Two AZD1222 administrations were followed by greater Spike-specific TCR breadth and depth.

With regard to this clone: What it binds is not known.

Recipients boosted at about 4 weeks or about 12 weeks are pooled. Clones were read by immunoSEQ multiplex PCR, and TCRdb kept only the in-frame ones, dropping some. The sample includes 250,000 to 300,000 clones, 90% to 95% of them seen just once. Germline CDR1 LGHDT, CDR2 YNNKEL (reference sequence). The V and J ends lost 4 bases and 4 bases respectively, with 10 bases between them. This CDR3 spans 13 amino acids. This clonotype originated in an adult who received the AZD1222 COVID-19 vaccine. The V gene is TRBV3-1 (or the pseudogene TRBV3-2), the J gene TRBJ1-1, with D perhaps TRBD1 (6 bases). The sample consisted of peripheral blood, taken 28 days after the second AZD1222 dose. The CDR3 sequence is CASSLQGSTEAFF. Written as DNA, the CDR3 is TGTGCCAGCAGCCTTCAGGGGAGCACTGAAGCTTTCTTT.